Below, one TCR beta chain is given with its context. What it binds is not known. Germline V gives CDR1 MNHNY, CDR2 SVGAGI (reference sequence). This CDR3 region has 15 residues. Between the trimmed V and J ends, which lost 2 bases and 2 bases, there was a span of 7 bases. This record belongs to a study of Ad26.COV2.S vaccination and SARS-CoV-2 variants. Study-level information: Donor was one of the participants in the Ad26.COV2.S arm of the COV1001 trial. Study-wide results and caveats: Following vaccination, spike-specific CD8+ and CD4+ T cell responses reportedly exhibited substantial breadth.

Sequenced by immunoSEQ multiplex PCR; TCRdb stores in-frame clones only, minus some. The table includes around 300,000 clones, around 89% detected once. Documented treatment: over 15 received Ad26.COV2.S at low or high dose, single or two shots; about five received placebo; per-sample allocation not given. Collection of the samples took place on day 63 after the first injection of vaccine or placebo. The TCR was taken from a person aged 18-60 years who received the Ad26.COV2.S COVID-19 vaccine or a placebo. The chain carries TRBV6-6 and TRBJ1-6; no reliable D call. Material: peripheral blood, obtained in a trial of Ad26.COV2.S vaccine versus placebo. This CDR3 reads CASSYGQAYNSPLHF. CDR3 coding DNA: TGTGCCAGCAGTTACGGCCAAGCCTATAATTCACCCCTCCACTTT.